The next 18 T cell receptor beta chains were all read from a single sample in a study of cytomegalovirus exposure and HLA in healthy donors. The study ran its PCR with 60 Vbeta and 13 Jbeta primers. Repertoires were generated with immunoSEQ multiplex PCR, while TCRdb's copy carries only in-frame clones and drops some. Of over 150,000 clones in the sample, about four fifths were seen once. The sample taken for sequencing was PBMCs. The source is a young man in good health and CMV-seropositive.

The CDR3 DNA reads as TGTGCCAGCAGCCCCCGACAGGGGATTTTCACTGAAGCTTTCTTT. Translating gives CASSPRQGIFTEAFF. This sequence joins TRBV7-8 and TRBJ1-1, with 8 bases lining up with TRBD1. Unmatched junction bases numbered 9, after V lost 5 bases and J lost 4 bases. CDR1 is SGHVS, CDR2 FQNEAQ, per germline. The CDR3 runs 15 residues.

The gene calls are TRBV7-9 and TRBJ1-1, with D possibly matching TRBD1 (6 bases). This CDR3 contains 14 residues. The V end lost 3 bases, the J end lost 4 bases, and 12 bases lay between the germline ends. Germline assignment: CDR1 SEHNR and CDR2 FQNEAQ (reference sequence). DNA for the CDR3: TGTGCCAGCAGCTTTGAAGGGGGTGGCACTGAAGCTTTCTTT. Translation: CASSFEGGGTEAFF. The entire variable domain, with the rest obtained from reference TRBV7-9 and TRBJ1-1, is as follows: DTGVSQNPRHKITKRGQNVTFRCDPISEHNRLYWYRQTLGQGPEFLTYFQNEAQLEKSRLLSDRFSAERPKGSFSTLEIQRTEQGDSAMYLCASSFEGGGTEAFFGQGTRLTVV.

V is TRBV19 and J is TRBJ2-6; unclear D gene. The CDR3 spans 13 residues. CDR1 is LNHDA and CDR2 is SQIVND in the germline V gene (reference sequence). The V gene lost 10 bases and the J gene lost 2 bases, with 9 bases spanning the gap. In DNA, the CDR3 is TGTGCCACCTACCCCCCTGGGGCCAACGTCCTGACTTTC. Protein: CATYPPGANVLTF.

This chain joins TRBV7-2 and TRBJ2-7; D is unclear. Germline V lookup: CDR1 SGHTA, CDR2 FQGNSA. The length of the CDR3 is 15 residues. V lost 2 bases to trimming and J lost 1 base, with 12 bases between them. In DNA, the CDR3 is TGTGCCAGCAGCTTACTTGACACCGTTTCCTACGAGCAGTACTTC. Its protein is CASSLLDTVSYEQYF.

A word on this clone: Additional DNA sequences in this sample encode the identical CDR3. The J gene is TRBJ1-5, the V gene TRBV5-1, with a possible D match to TRBD1 (5 bases). V was cut by 4 bases and J by 0 bases, with 8 bases left in between. CDR1 SGHRS and CDR2 YFSETQ come from the germline V gene. The CDR3 has 14 amino acids. As DNA, the CDR3 is TGCGCCAGCAGCCCGCAGGGTAGCAATCAGCCCCAGCATTTT. It specifies CASSPQGSNQPQHF. The entire variable domain, with the rest obtained from reference TRBV5-1 and TRBJ1-5, is as follows: KAGVTQTPRYLIKTRGQQVTLSCSPISGHRSVSWYQQTPGQGLQFLFEYFSETQRNKGNFPGRFSGRQFSNSRSEMNVSTLELGDSALYLCASSPQGSNQPQHFGDGTRLSIL.

The V and J genes are TRBV7-9 and TRBJ1-3; 7 positions agree with TRBD1. J was trimmed by 1 base and V by 5 bases; bases with no gene match: 2. This CDR3 has 14 amino acids. In germline, CDR1 is SEHNR, CDR2 FQNEAQ (reference sequence). Written as DNA, the CDR3 is TGTGCCAGCAGCCCAGGGGGGTCTGGAAACACCATATATTTT. This sequence encodes CASSPGGSGNTIYF. Full variable domain (missing parts from reference TRBV7-9 and TRBJ1-3): DTGVSQNPRHKITKRGQNVTFRCDPISEHNRLYWYRQTLGQGPEFLTYFQNEAQLEKSRLLSDRFSAERPKGSFSTLEIQRTEQGDSAMYLCASSPGGSGNTIYFGEGSWLTVV.

The CDR3 DNA reads TGTGCCAGCTCGGGAGCGGTTCAAGAGACCCAGTACTTC. The encoded protein is CASSGAVQETQYF. The V and J genes are TRBV2 and TRBJ2-5; perhaps TRBD2 as D (6 bases). V was trimmed by 8 bases and J by 2 bases, leaving 12 bases between them. Germline CDR1 and CDR2: SNHLY and FYNNEI. CDR3 length: 13 residues.

Details on this clone: Other DNA sequences within the sample encode an identical CDR3. The chain combines TRBV27 with TRBJ2-5, with unresolved D. V was shortened by 5 bases and J by 4 bases, with 11 bases between the two germline ends. The CDR3 spans 13 residues. Germline V gene sequence: CDR1 MNHEY, CDR2 SMNVEV (reference sequence). Here the CDR3 reads CASSPRRGETQYF. CDR3 sequence (DNA): TGTGCCAGCAGTCCACGGCGCGGAGAGACCCAGTACTTC.

CDR3 sequence (DNA): TGTGCCAGCAGCCAAGATCTTTGGAGGGCCCCCACCGGGGAGCTGTTTTTT. It yields the protein CASSQDLWRAPTGELFF. The V gene is TRBV14, the J gene TRBJ2-2; TRBD2 is a possible D gene (6 bases). CDR3 size: 17 residues. Trimming cost V 0 bases and J 4 bases, with 15 bases left between them. Germline values: CDR1 SGHDN, CDR2 FVKESK.

J is TRBJ2-5 and V is TRBV7-2; 8 nucleotides line up with TRBD2. V gave up 4 bases and J gave up 5 bases; unmatched junction bases: 12. Germline loops: CDR1 SGHTA, CDR2 FQGNSA. CDR3 size: 16 residues. CDR3 DNA sequence: TGTGCCAGCAGCTCCACTAGCGGTCTTCTCGTGGAGACCCAGTACTTC. It codes for CASSSTSGLLVETQYF.

The chain links TRBV28 to TRBJ1-1, with TRBD1 as a possible D gene (6 bases). The CDR3 extends over 16 amino acids. CDR1 and CDR2 (germline): MDHEN, SYDVKM. With 2 bases removed from V and 0 bases from J, the gap between germline ends came to 13 bases. The DNA of the CDR3 is TGTGCCAGCAGTTTACCCTGGGGGGGGCTGAACACTGAAGCTTTCTTT. As protein: CASSLPWGGLNTEAFF. Full variable domain (remainder filled in from reference TRBV28 and TRBJ1-1): DVKVTQSSRYLVKRTGEKVFLECVQDMDHENMFWYRQDPGLGLRLIYFSYDVKMKEKGDIPEGYSVSREKKERFSLILESASTNQTSMYLCASSLPWGGLNTEAFFGQGTRLTVV.

The genes are TRBV5-1 and TRBJ2-7, with 10 bases lining up with TRBD1. V dropped 4 bases and J dropped 3; count of bases not matched to a gene: 7. CDR1 and CDR2 (germline): SGHRS, YFSETQ. The CDR3 totals 15 residues. The chain's CDR3 is CASSHGQGVVYEQYF. CDR3 nucleotides: TGCGCCAGCAGCCACGGACAGGGGGTTGTCTACGAGCAGTACTTC.

The V call is TRBV7-6, the J call TRBJ2-5; TRBD1 might be the D (6 bases). V was trimmed by 4 bases and J by 2 bases, leaving 14 bases between them. This CDR3 is built from 15 residues. Germline assignment: CDR1 SGHVS and CDR2 FNYEAQ. CDR3 sequence: CASSSGPGQQETQYF. Here the CDR3 DNA reads TGTGCCAGCAGCTCGGGGCCGGGACAACAAGAGACCCAGTACTTC.

In DNA form, the CDR3 reads TGTGCCAGCAGCTCAGGGGTAGCCAGCTCCTACGAGCAGTACTTC. This translates into CASSSGVASSYEQYF. The chain joins TRBV7-2 to TRBJ2-7; D may be TRBD1 (6 bases). Trimming removed 4 bases from V and 0 bases from J, with 13 bases in between. The CDR3 has 15 amino acids. Germline CDR1 is SGHTA and CDR2 is FQGNSA. Full variable domain (remainder filled in from reference TRBV7-2 and TRBJ2-7): GAGVSQSPSNKVTEKGKDVELRCDPISGHTALYWYRQSLGQGLEFLIYFQGNSAPDKSGLPSDRFSAERTGGSVSTLTIQRTQQEDSAVYLCASSSGVASSYEQYFGPGTRLTVT.

The V gene is TRBV10-3, the J gene TRBJ2-5; 7 bases line up with TRBD1. The J call is uncertain, as TRBJ2-7 better fits the DNA end. The CDR3 has 14 amino acids. From germline, CDR1 is ENHRY and CDR2 SYGVKD. The CDR3 DNA reads TGTGCCATCAGTCCGACAGGGATCAGCTACGAGCAGTACTTC. Translating gives CAISPTGISYEQYF.

The gene calls are TRBV6-5 and TRBJ2-1; TRBD1 aligns across 7 bases. This CDR3 has 14 residues. CDR1 and CDR2 (germline): MNHEY, SVGAGI. Germline trimming cut 6 bases from V and 2 bases from J; bases unmatched to any gene: 4. In DNA, the CDR3 is TGTGCCAGCAGGCCCAGGGGGACCTACAATGAGCAGTTCTTC. It yields the protein CASRPRGTYNEQFF.

The chain is built from TRBV5-5 and TRBJ2-7; 11 bases are shared with TRBD2. The CDR3 spans 14 residues. Germline CDR1 and CDR2: SGHKS and YYEKEE (reference sequence). V lost 3 bases to trimming and J lost 4 bases; unmatched junction nucleotides: 3. CDR3 coding DNA: TGTGCCAGCAGCTATAGCGGGGGGGCGTACGAGCAGTACTTC. This encodes CASSYSGGAYEQYF.

J is TRBJ2-5 and V is TRBV7-9; 10 nucleotides agree with TRBD2. V shed 0 bases and J 2 bases; nucleotides not matched to a gene: 3. Germline V gene sequence: CDR1 SEHNR, CDR2 FQNEAQ (reference sequence). The CDR3 is 16 residues long. The CDR3 DNA reads TGTGCCAGCAGCTTAGCGGGAGCGGGGGGGCAAGAGACCCAGTACTTC. Translated: CASSLAGAGGQETQYF.